The entry that follows covers one TCR beta chain sequence. CDR1 and CDR2 from the germline V gene are SGHRS and YFSETQ. The CDR3 contains 15 residues. The trim removed 3 bases at V and 2 bases at J, leaving 6 bases unmatched. The sample comes from a study of T cell changes during pregnancy in multiple sclerosis. Only in-frame clones appear in the TCRdb table, and some are missing; sequencing was by immunoSEQ multiplex PCR. The sample contains around 66,000 clones, over 85% of which appear only once. The source is a female donor in good health, enrolled as a control in a pregnancy study. The rearrangement uses TRBV5-1 and TRBJ2-3; 7 bases align to TRBD2. The sample was peripheral blood, taken in the first trimester of pregnancy. The CDR3 nucleotides are TGCGCCAGCAGCTCCCAGCGGGGCGCCACAGATACGCAGTATTTT. As protein: CASSSQRGATDTQYF.